Each of the 24 T cell receptor beta chains below was sequenced from the same sample in a study of blood T cells in healthy people across ages. The second PCR ran roughly 6 to 12 cycles with a sample-barcoded 5' primer and J-beta primers. TCRdb independently ran MiXCR on the 5' RACE reads; one entry per CDR3 protein. The sample contains around 1,000,000 distinct CDR3 sequences, 25% of which appear only once. These records were also assigned to another study, of T cells of mothers and their children.

The specimen sequenced was blood. These receptor sequences come from a girl aged 2-10 years in good health.

The chain couples TRBV12-3 or TRBV12-4 to TRBJ2-5; TRBD2 agrees at 7 bases. CDR3 size: 15 residues. V gave up 2 bases and J gave up 3 bases; unmatched junction bases: 6. CDR3 protein: CASSLLAVIKETQYF. In nucleotides, the CDR3 is TGTGCCAGCAGTTTACTAGCGGTGATAAAAGAGACCCAGTACTTC.

This chain uses TRBV12-3 or TRBV12-4 with TRBJ1-6; 9 bases map to TRBD1. Trimming took 0 bases from V and 9 from J; bases not matched to a gene: 6. The CDR3 spans 16 residues. Here the CDR3 reads CASSLAVGQGISPLHF. CDR3 in DNA: TGTGCCAGCAGTTTAGCAGTAGGACAGGGGATTTCACCCCTCCACTTT.

This sequence joins TRBV25-1 and TRBJ2-7; 7 bases match TRBD2. Germline CDR1 reads MGHDK; CDR2 reads SYGVNS. This CDR3 is built from 15 residues. Unmatched junction bases numbered 11, after V lost 2 bases and J lost 7 bases. This CDR3 is CASSEAGASPEEQYF. Here the CDR3 DNA reads TGTGCCAGCAGTGAAGCGGGAGCTTCCCCCGAGGAGCAGTACTTC.

DNA for the CDR3: TGCAGCGTTGAAGGAGGACCGTACTTGGCTTTCTTT. Translation gives CSVEGGPYLAFF. This rearrangement joins TRBV29-1 to TRBJ1-1; D call uncertain. This CDR3 region has 12 residues. Germline V gene lookup returns CDR1 SQVTM and CDR2 ANQGSEA. The germline V and J ends were trimmed by 1 base and 11 bases, with 14 bases remaining between them. Filled out from reference TRBV29-1 and TRBJ1-1, the complete variable domain reads SAVISQKPSRDICQRGTSLTIQCQVDSQVTMMFWYRQQPGQSLTLIATANQGSEATYESGFVIDKFPISRPNLTFSTLTVSNMSPEDSSIYLCSVEGGPYLAFFGQGTRLTVV.

The chain uses TRBV7-2 and TRBJ2-7; possible D gene TRBD1, 7 bases. This CDR3 spans 14 amino acids. CDR1 is SGHTA and CDR2 is FQGNSA in the germline V gene. The V gene lost 5 bases and the J gene lost 3 bases, with 14 bases spanning the gap. The CDR3 region is CASSQGGLHYEQYF. CDR3 nucleotide sequence: TGTGCCAGCAGCCAGGGGGGACTCCACTACGAGCAGTACTTC.

CDR3 DNA: TGTGCCATCAGCGAAACTCCAAACAGGGGAAGCGAGCAGTACTTC. Translated, it gives CAISETPNRGSEQYF. The chain links TRBV10-3 to TRBJ2-7, with TRBD1 matching 7 bases. The CDR3 loop spans 15 amino acids. Looked up from germline, CDR1 is ENHRY and CDR2 is SYGVKD. The J segment lost 6 bases and the V segment lost 6 bases, leaving 14 bases of the junction unmatched.

The CDR3 bases are TGTGCCAACGAGCCTAAGGGACAGGGACGTGACGAGCAGTACTTC. It specifies CANEPKGQGRDEQYF. The V call is TRBV21-1, the J call TRBJ2-5; the table names TRBD1, a call not compared with the DNA. The DNA matches TRBJ2-7 better at its end, which makes the J call doubtful. TRBV21-1 is classified as a pseudogene. The CDR3 covers 15 residues.

This chain connects TRBV7-9 to TRBJ1-3, with D unclear. The germline V gene encodes CDR1 SEHNR and CDR2 FQNEAQ (reference sequence). The V and J ends lost 2 bases and 5 bases respectively, with 7 bases between them. The CDR3 totals 13 residues. The CDR3 reads CASSLRDRNTIYF. DNA for the CDR3: TGTGCCAGCAGCTTAAGGGATAGAAACACCATATATTTT.

This clonotype was detected only once. The chain links TRBV29-1 to TRBJ2-5, with TRBD2 matching over 8 bases. This CDR3 has 11 amino acids. V shed 8 bases, J shed 3 bases, and the junction held 2 bases outside the gene matches. Germline V CDR1 and CDR2: SQVTM, ANQGSEA. CDR3 nucleotide sequence: TGCAGCCTGGGACTAGAAGAGACCCAGTACTTC. Encoded protein: CSLGLEETQYF. Filled out from reference TRBV29-1 and TRBJ2-5, the complete variable domain reads SAVISQKPSRDICQRGTSLTIQCQVDSQVTMMFWYRQQPGQSLTLIATANQGSEATYESGFVIDKFPISRPNLTFSTLTVSNMSPEDSSIYLCSLGLEETQYFGPGTRLLVL.

This chain links TRBV28 with TRBJ2-5, with 9 bases lining up with TRBD1. The assigned J gene may be wrong: the sequence end matches TRBJ2-1 better. This CDR3 spans 15 amino acids. Germline V lookup: CDR1 MDHEN, CDR2 SYDVKM. In DNA form, the CDR3 reads TGTGCCAGCAGTCTCCGAGACAGGGGGGACAATGAGCAGTTCTTC. It codes for CASSLRDRGDNEQFF.

This clonotype was counted only a few times. Here the CDR3 reads CASSFPGSPEAFF. The CDR3 DNA sequence: TGCGCCAGCAGCTTTCCCGGGAGCCCTGAAGCTTTCTTT. The genes are TRBV5-1 and TRBJ1-1; D not resolved. The CDR3 is made up of 13 amino acids. Trimming removed 2 bases from V and 6 bases from J, with 11 bases in between. CDR1 is SGHRS, CDR2 YFSETQ, per germline.

The chain uses TRBV7-6 and TRBJ2-2; D may correspond to TRBD1 or TRBD2 (5 bases each). The CDR3 is made up of 15 amino acids. The V and J ends lost 5 bases and 6 bases respectively, with 16 bases between them. CDR1 and CDR2 (germline): SGHVS, FNYEAQ. The CDR3 loop is CASSQASGTAGELFF. CDR3 sequence (DNA): TGTGCCAGCAGCCAGGCTTCAGGGACGGCCGGGGAGCTGTTTTTT.

This rearrangement joins TRBV4-3 to TRBJ2-5, with D maybe TRBD2 (6 bases). The CDR3 is 15 residues long. Germline V CDR1 and CDR2: LGHNA, YSLEER. With 0 bases removed from V and 7 bases from J, the gap between germline ends came to 15 bases. The CDR3 loop reads CASSQDLRGGGTQYF. CDR3 DNA: TGCGCCAGCAGCCAAGATTTGCGGGGTGGTGGGACCCAGTACTTC.

This clonotype showed up just a few times. Sequence at one end of the junction differs from germline and may be a read error. The chain employs TRBV7-2 and TRBJ1-2, with D perhaps matching TRBD1 (5 bases). The CDR3 is made up of 12 amino acids. Germline CDR1 and CDR2: SGHTA and FQGNSA. This CDR3 reads CAGSFAQGGYTF. The CDR3 DNA sequence: TGTGCCGGCAGCTTCGCCCAGGGAGGCTACACCTTC.

This clonotype was detected a few times. Because the CDR3's place on the DNA is in doubt, the DNA is left out and the CDR3 is given as listed by TCRdb. V gene TRBV28 combines with J gene TRBJ2-6; the table's TRBD1 call for D was not verified on the DNA. The CDR3 has 18 amino acids, counting both end residues. Germline lookup yields CDR1 MDHEN and CDR2 SYDVKM. The CDR3 protein is CASSTSGREPSGANVLTF.

This clonotype has more than one count but fewer than ten. The V and J genes are TRBV5-1 and TRBJ2-5; TRBD2 matches 7 bases. The CDR3 runs to 16 residues. The V and J ends lost 2 bases and 0 bases, in that order; junction bases with no gene match: 7. Germline V gives CDR1 SGHRS, CDR2 YFSETQ. The DNA for the CDR3 is TGCGCCAGCAGCTTAGGAGCGGGAACTCACCAAGAGACCCAGTACTTC. This codes for CASSLGAGTHQETQYF.

A few counts support this clonotype. The chain uses TRBV20-1 and TRBJ2-4; 10 positions agree with TRBD2. Germline V gene data show CDR1 as DFQATT and CDR2 as SNEGSKA (reference sequence). The ends lost 5 bases at V and 9 bases at J; junction bases unmatched: 7. CDR3 length equals 13 residues. CDR3 region: CSARSSGSIIQYF. In DNA, the CDR3 is TGCAGTGCTCGGTCTAGCGGGAGTATCATTCAGTACTTC.

The chain carries TRBV5-1 and TRBJ2-5, with a tentative D call TRBD2 (5 bases). Germline V gene data show CDR1 as SGHRS and CDR2 as YFSETQ. The CDR3 is 17 amino acids. Trimming took 1 base from V and 4 from J, leaving 20 bases between them. The CDR3 coding sequence is TGCGCCAGCAGCTTGCCCCCAGCGGCCGCACCTAGAGAGACCCAGTACTTC. Encoded protein: CASSLPPAAAPRETQYF.

On this clonotype: The junction departs from the called germline gene at one end, perhaps through a read error. This chain links TRBV6-5 with TRBJ2-7; D might be TRBD1 (6 bases). Germline lookup yields CDR1 MNHEY and CDR2 SVGAGI. There are 14 residues in the CDR3. CDR3 sequence reads: CASSPRTDGYEHYF. For the CDR3, the DNA is TGTGCCAGCAGTCCCCGGACAGACGGCTACGAGCACTACTTC.

This clonotype has just a few counts. J is TRBJ1-1 and V is TRBV29-1, with TRBD1 identical over 8 bases. This CDR3 has 15 amino acids. V lost 7 bases, J lost 0 bases, and 10 bases stayed unmatched. In germline, CDR1 is SQVTM, CDR2 ANQGSEA. In DNA, the CDR3 is TGCAGCGGGACAAGGACAGGGCTCATGAACACTGAAGCTTTCTTT. Translation gives CSGTRTGLMNTEAFF.

This clonotype was detected many times. The chain uses TRBV9 and TRBJ2-3; TRBD2 might be the D (5 bases). This CDR3 contains 15 residues. V lost 0 bases, J lost 0 bases, and 8 bases lay in between. Germline CDR1 SGDLS, CDR2 YYNGEE. This chain's CDR3 is CASSVAGTSTDTQYF. In DNA, the CDR3 is TGTGCCAGCAGCGTAGCGGGAACCAGCACAGATACGCAGTATTTT.

The chain links TRBV29-1 to TRBJ2-4; D possibly uses TRBD1 or TRBD2 (7 bases each). Trimming stripped 2 bases from V and 0 bases from J, with 14 bases between. The CDR3 runs 16 residues. CDR1 is SQVTM, CDR2 ANQGSEA, per germline. The CDR3 here is CSVEWGGGLAKNIQYF. The CDR3, as DNA: TGCAGCGTTGAATGGGGAGGGGGCCTAGCCAAAAACATTCAGTACTTC. Supplemented by reference TRBV29-1 and TRBJ2-4, the full variable domain reads SAVISQKPSRDICQRGTSLTIQCQVDSQVTMMFWYRQQPGQSLTLIATANQGSEATYESGFVIDKFPISRPNLTFSTLTVSNMSPEDSSIYLCSVEWGGGLAKNIQYFGAGTRLSVL.

The CDR3 region has the DNA TGTGCCAGTAAGGGCGGGGTATGGGAAAAACTGTTTTTT. Encoded protein: CASKGGVWEKLFF. The rearrangement joins TRBV2 to TRBJ1-4; D unresolved. V lost 9 bases, J lost 8 bases, and 16 bases lay in between. Looked up from germline, CDR1 is SNHLY and CDR2 is FYNNEI. The CDR3 consists of 13 residues.

This clonotype was counted at least ten times. This rearrangement joins TRBV7-9 to TRBJ2-5; D is unresolved. The germline V and J ends were trimmed by 5 bases and 1 base, with 8 bases remaining between them. CDR3 length equals 13 residues. The germline CDR1 and CDR2 sequences are SEHNR and FQNEAQ (reference sequence). The CDR3 loop reads CASSPDLQETQYF. Here the CDR3 DNA reads TGTGCCAGCAGCCCGGATCTCCAAGAGACCCAGTACTTC.